This T cell receptor beta chain was sequenced for a study of control samples from healthy donors and cancer patients. As for this clone: Other DNA sequences in the same sample also yield this CDR3.

Data came from immunoSEQ multiplex PCR; TCRdb stores just in-frame clones and leaves some out. The sample holds 150,000 to 200,000 clones, around 94% seen once. V lost 1 base, J lost 8 bases, and 3 bases stayed unmatched. Germline V CDR1 and CDR2: SGHVS, FQNEAQ. The CDR3 covers 13 residues. The chain uses TRBV7-8 and TRBJ2-3; 7 bases agree with TRBD2. This receptor was identified in a man aged 25-45 years in good health. The sequencing input was blood. The CDR3 spells CASSLGGEGTQYF. CDR3 nucleotides: TGTGCCAGCAGCTTAGGGGGGGAGGGTACGCAGTATTTT.